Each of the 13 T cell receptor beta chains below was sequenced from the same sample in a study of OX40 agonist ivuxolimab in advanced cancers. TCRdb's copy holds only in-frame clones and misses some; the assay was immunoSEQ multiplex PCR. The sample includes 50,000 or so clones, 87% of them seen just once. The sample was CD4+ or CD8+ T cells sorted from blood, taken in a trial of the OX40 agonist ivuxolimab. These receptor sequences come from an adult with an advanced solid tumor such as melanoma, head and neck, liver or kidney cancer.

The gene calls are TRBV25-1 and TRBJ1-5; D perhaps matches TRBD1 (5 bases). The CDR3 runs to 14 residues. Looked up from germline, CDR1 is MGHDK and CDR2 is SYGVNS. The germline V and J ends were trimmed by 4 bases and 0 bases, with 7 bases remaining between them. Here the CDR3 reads CASSGQGSNQPQHF. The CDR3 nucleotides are TGTGCCAGCAGTGGCCAGGGTAGCAATCAGCCCCAGCATTTT. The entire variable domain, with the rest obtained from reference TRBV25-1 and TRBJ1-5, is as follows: EADIYQTPRYLVIGTGKKITLECSQTMGHDKMYWYQQDPGMELHLIHYSYGVNSTEKGDLSSESTVSRIRTEHFPLTLESARPSHTSQYLCASSGQGSNQPQHFGDGTRLSIL.

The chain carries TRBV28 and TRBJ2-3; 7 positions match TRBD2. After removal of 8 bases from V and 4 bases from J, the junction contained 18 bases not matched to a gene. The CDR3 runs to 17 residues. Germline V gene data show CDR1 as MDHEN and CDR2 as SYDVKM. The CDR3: CASPPRVPGRAADTQYF. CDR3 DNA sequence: TGTGCCAGCCCACCTCGCGTGCCGGGGAGGGCGGCAGATACGCAGTATTTT.

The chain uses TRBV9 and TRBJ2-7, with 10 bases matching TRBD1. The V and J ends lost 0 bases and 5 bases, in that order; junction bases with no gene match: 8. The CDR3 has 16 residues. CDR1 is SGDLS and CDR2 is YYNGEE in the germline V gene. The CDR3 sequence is CASSVAWGQGFHEQYF. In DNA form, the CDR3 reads TGTGCCAGCAGCGTAGCCTGGGGACAGGGGTTCCACGAGCAGTACTTC.

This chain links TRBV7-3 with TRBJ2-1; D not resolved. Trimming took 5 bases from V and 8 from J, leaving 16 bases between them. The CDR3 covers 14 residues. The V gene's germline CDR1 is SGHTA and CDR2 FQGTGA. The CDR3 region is CASSPFSVGYEQFF. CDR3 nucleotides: TGTGCCAGCAGCCCCTTCTCGGTGGGGTATGAGCAGTTCTTC.

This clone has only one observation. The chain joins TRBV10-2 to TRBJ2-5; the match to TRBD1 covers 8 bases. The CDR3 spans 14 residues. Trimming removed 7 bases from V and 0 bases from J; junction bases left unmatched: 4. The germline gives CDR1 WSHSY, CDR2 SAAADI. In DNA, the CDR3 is TGCGCCAGCATGCCGGACAGGGACCAAGAGACCCAGTACTTC. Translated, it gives CASMPDRDQETQYF.

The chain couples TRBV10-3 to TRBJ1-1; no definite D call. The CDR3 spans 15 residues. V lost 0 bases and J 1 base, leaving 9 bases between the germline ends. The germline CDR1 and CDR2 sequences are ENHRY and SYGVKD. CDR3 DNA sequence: TGTGCCATCAGTGAGTCGAACGTCCGGAACACTGAAGCTTTCTTT. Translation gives CAISESNVRNTEAFF.

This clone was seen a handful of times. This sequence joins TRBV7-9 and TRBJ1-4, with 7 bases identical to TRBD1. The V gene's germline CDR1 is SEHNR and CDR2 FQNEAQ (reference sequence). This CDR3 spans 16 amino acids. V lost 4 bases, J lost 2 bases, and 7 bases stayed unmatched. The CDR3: CASSSEGAGTNEKLFF. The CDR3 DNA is TGTGCCAGCAGCTCCGAGGGGGCCGGGACTAATGAAAAACTGTTTTTT.

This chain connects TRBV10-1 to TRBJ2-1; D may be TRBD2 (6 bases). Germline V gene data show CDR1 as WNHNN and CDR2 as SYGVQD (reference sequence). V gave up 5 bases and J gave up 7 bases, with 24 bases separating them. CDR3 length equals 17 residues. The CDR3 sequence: CASSPAGSSGPRNEQFF. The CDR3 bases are TGCGCCAGCAGTCCAGCCGGGAGTAGCGGCCCAAGGAATGAGCAGTTCTTC.

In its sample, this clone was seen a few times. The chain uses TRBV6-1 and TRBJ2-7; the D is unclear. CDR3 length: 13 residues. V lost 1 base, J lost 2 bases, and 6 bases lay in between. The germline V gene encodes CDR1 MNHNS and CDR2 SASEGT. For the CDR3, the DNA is TGTGCCAGCAGTGAAGTTGAGACCTACGAGCAGTACTTC. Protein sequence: CASSEVETYEQYF.

The CDR3 sequence: CAWSTGGSGNTIYF. In nucleotides, the CDR3 is TGTGCCTGGAGTACGGGGGGTTCTGGAAACACCATATATTTT. This chain uses TRBV30 with TRBJ1-3; TRBD1 is a possible D gene (5 bases). Germline V CDR1 and CDR2: GTSNPN, SVGIG (reference sequence). The CDR3 has 14 residues. Trimming took 2 bases from V and 1 from J, leaving 9 bases between them.

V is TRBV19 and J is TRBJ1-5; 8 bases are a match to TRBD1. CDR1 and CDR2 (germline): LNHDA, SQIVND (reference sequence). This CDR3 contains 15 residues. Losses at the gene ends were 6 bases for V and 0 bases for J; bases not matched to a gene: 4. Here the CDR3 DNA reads TGTGCCAGTAGGGACAGGGCAAATAGCAATCAGCCCCAGCATTTT. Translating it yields CASRDRANSNQPQHF.

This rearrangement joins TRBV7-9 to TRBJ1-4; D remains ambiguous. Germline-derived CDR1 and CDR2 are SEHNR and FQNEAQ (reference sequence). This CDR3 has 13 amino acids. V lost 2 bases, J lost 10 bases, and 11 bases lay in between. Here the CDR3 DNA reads TGTGCCAGCAGCTTAAATCCCGGAGGAAAACTGTTTTTT. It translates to CASSLNPGGKLFF.

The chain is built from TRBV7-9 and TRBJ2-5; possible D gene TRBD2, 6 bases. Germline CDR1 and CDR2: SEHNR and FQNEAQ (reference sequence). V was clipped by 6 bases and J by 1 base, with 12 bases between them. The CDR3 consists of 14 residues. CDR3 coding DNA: TGTGCCAGCAGGAAAAGCGGGTCCCAAGAGACCCAGTACTTC. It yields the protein CASRKSGSQETQYF.